The next 15 T cell receptor beta chains were all read from a single sample in a study of cytomegalovirus exposure and HLA in healthy donors. The PCR employed 60 Vbeta primers together with 13 Jbeta primers. This table comes from immunoSEQ multiplex PCR, and its TCRdb copy is limited to in-frame clones, with some not included. The table has 140,000 to 150,000 clones, around 77% seen once. The sample taken for sequencing was PBMCs. The receptor set was obtained from a woman aged 40 to 50 in good health and CMV-seropositive.

The chain recombines TRBV7-9 with TRBJ2-3, with D maybe TRBD1 (5 bases). Trimming removed 7 bases from V and 4 bases from J, with 18 bases in between. This CDR3 comprises 15 residues. Per germline, CDR1 SEHNR and CDR2 FQNEAQ (reference sequence). The CDR3 spells CASNKGSLEADTQYF. In DNA, the CDR3 is TGTGCCAGCAATAAGGGGTCGCTAGAAGCAGATACGCAGTATTTT. Looking up the rest from reference TRBV7-9 and TRBJ2-3 gives the full variable domain: DTGVSQNPRHKITKRGQNVTFRCDPISEHNRLYWYRQTLGQGPEFLTYFQNEAQLEKSRLLSDRFSAERPKGSFSTLEIQRTEQGDSAMYLCASNKGSLEADTQYFGPGTRLTVL.

The chain has TRBV19 and TRBJ1-2; no firm D call. The CDR3 runs to 13 residues. The germline V gene encodes CDR1 LNHDA and CDR2 SQIVND (reference sequence). Deletions cut 3 bases from V and 4 bases from J, with 9 bases between. In DNA form, the CDR3 reads TGTGCCAGTAGTATTGGGCACGGCTATGGCTACACCTTC. It translates to CASSIGHGYGYTF.

This chain uses TRBV10-1 with TRBJ2-2; the D gene is possibly TRBD1 (6 bases). The V gene's germline CDR1 is WNHNN and CDR2 SYGVQD (reference sequence). The germline V and J ends were trimmed by 5 bases and 0 bases, with 10 bases remaining between them. The CDR3 spans 15 residues. The CDR3 reads CASSQDSSNTGELFF. The CDR3 bases are TGCGCCAGCAGTCAGGACAGCTCGAACACCGGGGAGCTGTTTTTT.

This rearrangement joins TRBV7-3 to TRBJ1-2; 7 positions agree with TRBD1. The trim removed 4 bases at V and 4 bases at J, leaving 15 bases unmatched. The CDR3 is 17 residues long. Germline CDR1 reads SGHTA; CDR2 reads FQGTGA. The CDR3 is CASSSDEDRPTFYGYTF. CDR3 in DNA: TGTGCCAGCAGCTCCGATGAGGACAGGCCTACCTTCTATGGCTACACCTTC.

The rearrangement links TRBV10-2 to TRBJ2-7; TRBD2 aligns across 9 bases. CDR3 length: 14 amino acids. V gave up 6 bases and J gave up 2 bases; unmatched junction bases: 5. Germline CDR1 is WSHSY and CDR2 is SAAADI. CDR3 region: CASRLSGGTYEQYF. CDR3 nucleotides: TGCGCCAGCAGGCTGAGCGGGGGGACCTACGAGCAGTACTTC.

The rearrangement links TRBV28 to TRBJ1-1; TRBD1 is a possible D gene (5 bases). Germline values: CDR1 MDHEN, CDR2 SYDVKM. The CDR3 is 14 amino acids. Trimming stripped 8 bases from V and 10 bases from J, with 23 bases between. The CDR3 DNA reads as TGTGCCAGCGACTCCGCTACCGGGGGAGTATTAGCTTTCTTT. As protein: CASDSATGGVLAFF.

A single count supports this clone. The chain employs TRBV7-2 and TRBJ1-5, with D uncertain. Trimming removed 4 bases from V and 7 bases from J, with 17 bases in between. The CDR3 covers 15 residues. Germline V gene lookup returns CDR1 SGHTA and CDR2 FQGNSA. The DNA for the CDR3 is TGTGCCAGCAGCTGGAGAGTCGGGGTTGGGCAGCCCCAGCATTTT. Translating gives CASSWRVGVGQPQHF.

The chain combines TRBV11-2 with TRBJ1-5; the D gene is possibly TRBD1 (6 bases). V gave up 5 bases and J gave up 3 bases, with 14 bases separating them. Germline V gene data show CDR1 as SGHAT and CDR2 as FQNNGV. The CDR3 is 15 residues long. In nucleotides, the CDR3 is TGTGCCAGCAGCCTACAGGGATTCCCCAATCAGCCCCAGCATTTT. Its translation is CASSLQGFPNQPQHF.

The rearrangement uses TRBV9 and TRBJ1-2, with unresolved D. The germline CDR1 and CDR2 sequences are SGDLS and YYNGEE. Trimming removed 0 bases from V and 5 bases from J, with 5 bases in between. The CDR3 spans 12 residues. The CDR3 protein is CASSVDSYGYTF. The CDR3 DNA sequence: TGTGCCAGCAGCGTAGACAGTTATGGCTACACCTTC. Full variable domain (missing parts from reference TRBV9 and TRBJ1-2): DSGVTQTPKHLITATGQRVTLRCSPRSGDLSVYWYQQSLDQGLQFLIQYYNGEERAKGNILERFSAQQFPDLHSELNLSSLELGDSALYFCASSVDSYGYTFGSGTRLTVV.

The chain links TRBV5-6 to TRBJ1-2; tentatively, D is TRBD1 (5 bases). CDR3 size: 14 residues. Germline V gene data show CDR1 as SGHDT and CDR2 as YYEEEE. V was clipped by 4 bases and J by 4 bases, with 14 bases between them. As DNA, the CDR3 is TGTGCCAGCAGCGAACTCCAGGGAACCTATGGCTACACCTTC. Its protein is CASSELQGTYGYTF.

The rearrangement links TRBV20-1 to TRBJ1-1; possibly TRBD1 for D (5 bases). Per germline, CDR1 DFQATT and CDR2 SNEGSKA (reference sequence). The V end was cut by 3 bases, the J end by 6 bases, with 8 bases between. The CDR3 loop spans 11 amino acids. The CDR3 DNA reads TGCAGTGCTAGGGCGGGGGCTGAAGCTTTCTTT. Translation: CSARAGAEAFF.

The CDR3 DNA sequence: TGCAGTGCTAGTTCACAAGTTACCCTCCACTTT. Amino acid sequence: CSASSQVTLHF. The rearrangement joins TRBV20-1 to TRBJ1-6, with D unresolved. The CDR3 has 11 residues. CDR1 is DFQATT, CDR2 SNEGSKA, per germline (reference sequence). With 3 bases removed from V and 14 bases from J, the gap between germline ends came to 11 bases.

V is TRBV7-9 and J is TRBJ2-7; a weak D match, TRBD2 (6 bases). CDR1 SEHNR and CDR2 FQNEAQ come from the germline V gene (reference sequence). CDR3 length equals 14 residues. Trimming took off 5 bases at V and 2 bases at J, with 13 bases between the two ends. CDR3 bases: TGTGCCAGCAGCCCAGCGGAGGGGACCTACGAGCAGTACTTC. It specifies CASSPAEGTYEQYF.

V and J are TRBV4-1 and TRBJ1-3; tentative D call: TRBD1 (5 bases). Germline lookup yields CDR1 MGHRA and CDR2 YSYEKL. The CDR3 is made up of 19 amino acids. Trimming took off 3 bases at V and 0 bases at J, with 21 bases between the two ends. The CDR3 DNA reads as TGCGCCAGCAGCCAGGGGGGTGAGGCAAATCGTTACTCTGGAAACACCATATATTTT. This codes for CASSQGGEANRYSGNTIYF.

V usage is TRBV4-1 and J usage is TRBJ1-5; TRBD1 might be the D (5 bases). Trimming shortened V by 0 bases and J by 0 bases, and 12 bases separated the two germline ends. Germline CDR1 reads MGHRA; CDR2 reads YSYEKL. This CDR3 comprises 17 residues. The CDR3 region has the DNA TGCGCCAGCAGCCAAGATTACAGGAAAGATAGCAATCAGCCCCAGCATTTT. It yields the protein CASSQDYRKDSNQPQHF.